This is a list of T cell receptor beta chains from one sample in a study of blood T cell repertoires in COVID-19. TCRdb keeps only in-frame clones here, not all; method: immunoSEQ multiplex PCR. The table includes approximately 140,000 clones, over 80% detected once. Sequenced input: PBMCs or T cells enriched from blood (not recorded which). The receptors here all came from a woman aged 50 to 60 who had been exposed to COVID-19. Both conserved end residues are part of each CDR3. D genes are given only for firm matches. Only part of the rows carry a size: once, few, many, or a class if the clone is expanded.

TRBV6-2/TRBV6-3	TRBD1	TRBJ1-6	NA	TGTGCCAGCAGTTATTACCGGGACAGGGGCCATGATAGCTCCTATAATTCACCCCTCCACTTT	CASSYYRDRGHDSSYNSPLHF
TRBV27	TRBD1	TRBJ2-1	once	TGTGCCAGCACCCCCCAGGGGGCCTACTACAATGAGCAGTTCTTC	CASTPQGAYYNEQFF
TRBV7-9	TRBD1	TRBJ1-2	once	TGTGCCAGCAGCTTAGACAGGGGAGTGGGTGGCTACACCTTC	CASSLDRGVGGYTF
TRBV6-5	TRBD1	TRBJ1-2	few	TGTGCCAGCAGAGCAGGGGGTTACTATGGCTACACCTTC	CASRAGGYYGYTF
TRBV4-2	TRBD1	TRBJ2-2	once	TGTGCCAGCAGCCAAATAGGGACAGGTCTGGGGGGCACCGGGGAGCTGTTTTTT	CASSQIGTGLGGTGELFF
TRBV11-2	TRBD1	TRBJ1-2	NA	TGTGCCAGCAGCTTAGGATCTCAGGGGGCACATTATGGCTACACCTTC	CASSLGSQGAHYGYTF
TRBV4-3	NA	TRBJ2-1	NA	TGCGCCAGCAGCCAAGAGTGGGCGAGCCGCTACAATGAGCAGTTCTTC	CASSQEWASRYNEQFF
TRBV7-2	TRBD1	TRBJ1-4	NA	TGTGCCAGCAGCTTTAGCAGGGGGTGGGAAGAAAAACTGTTTTTT	CASSFSRGWEEKLFF
TRBV3-1/TRBV3-2	NA	TRBJ1-6	NA	TGTGCCAGCAGCCTAGCTCCGACAGGTAATTCACCCCTCCACTTT	CASSLAPTGNSPLHF
TRBV25-1	TRBD1	TRBJ2-1	NA	TGTGCCAGCAGTTCACCTGGACAGGCGTCCTACAATGAGCAGTTCTTC	CASSSPGQASYNEQFF
TRBV6-2/TRBV6-3	NA	TRBJ1-1	NA	TGTGCCAGCAGTTACCCGAGGGTAATGGGGTCTGAAGCTTTCTTT	CASSYPRVMGSEAFF
TRBV5-1	TRBD2	TRBJ2-1	NA	TGCGCCAGCAGCTTGGGGGGTCTAGCGGGAGCGTGGGATGAGCAGTTCTTC	CASSLGGLAGAWDEQFF
TRBV5-5	NA	TRBJ2-2	NA	TGTGCCAGCAGCTTGCGGGCGGGGCCAGGGGGCCAGCGGGGAGCTGTTTTT	CASSLRAGPGGQRGAVF
TRBV24-1	TRBD2	TRBJ2-1	once	TGTGCCACCTCGGAGGGACTAAATGAGCAGTTCTTC	CATSEGLNEQFF
TRBV5-4	NA	TRBJ2-5	NA	TGTGCCAGCAGCTTCGGACTGACGGGTCAAGAGACCCAGTACTTC	CASSFGLTGQETQYF
TRBV9	TRBD2	TRBJ2-7	NA	TGTGCCAGCAGCCCGACCAGGGGGGGACTAGCGGATAGCTCCTACGAGCAGTACTTC	CASSPTRGGLADSSYEQYF
TRBV19	TRBD1	TRBJ2-4	few	TGTGCCAGTAGAGTGACAGGGGGCGTAAGCATTCAGTACTTC	CASRVTGGVSIQYF
TRBV11-1	TRBD1	TRBJ2-5	NA	TGTGCCAGCAGCACCGACAGGGGGCTAGGAGAGACCCAGTACTTC	CASSTDRGLGETQYF
TRBV9	NA	TRBJ1-3	NA	TGTGCCAGCAGCTCCCGGGGGAATCCTGGAAACACCATATATTTT	CASSSRGNPGNTIYF
TRBV2	TRBD1	TRBJ1-5	NA	TGTGCCACCGCCCCGAGGACAGGGGAGGATGGCAATCAGCCCCAGCATTTT	CATAPRTGEDGNQPQHF
TRBV7-2	NA	TRBJ1-1	NA	TGTGCCAGCAGCTCCCAGATGAACACTGAAGCTTTCTTT	CASSSQMNTEAFF
TRBV9	NA	TRBJ1-2	NA	TGTGCCAGCAGCGTAGCGACAGACTATGGCTACACCTTC	CASSVATDYGYTF
TRBV6-5	NA	TRBJ1-5	NA	TGTGCCAGCAAAACAGGGTTGGGGCAGCCCCAGCATTTT	CASKTGLGQPQHF
TRBV18	TRBD1	TRBJ1-4	NA	TGTGCCAGCTCACCGACAGGGAGCGGTGAAAAACTGTTTTTT	CASSPTGSGEKLFF
TRBV9	NA	TRBJ2-2	NA	TGTGCCAGCAGCGAGACGGGGGAGGAGGGCACCGGGGAGCTGTTTTTT	CASSETGEEGTGELFF
TRBV3-1/TRBV3-2	TRBD1	TRBJ2-1	few	TGTGCCAGCAGCAAACCGGGACAGGGGATGAATGAGCAGTTCTTC	CASSKPGQGMNEQFF
TRBV18	NA	TRBJ2-5	NA	TGTGCCAGCTCACCGAAGCGTGCCATTGCCCAAGAGACCCAGTACTTC	CASSPKRAIAQETQYF
TRBV29-1	TRBD1	TRBJ2-5	NA	TGCAGCGACTACAGGGGGCCGGGTGAGACCCAGTACTTC	CSDYRGPGETQYF
TRBV7-9	NA	TRBJ1-6	NA	TGTGCCAGCAGCCCCGGGTCCGCGGGTTCACCCCTCCACTTT	CASSPGSAGSPLHF
TRBV18	TRBD1	TRBJ1-6	few	TGTGCCAGCTCAGCTCCGACAGGGCTGGGGAATTCACCCCTCCACTTT	CASSAPTGLGNSPLHF
TRBV4-2	TRBD1	TRBJ1-5	NA	TGTGCCAGCAGCCCCGGGACAGTCATCCCGCCCCAGCATTTT	CASSPGTVIPPQHF
TRBV6-2/TRBV6-3	TRBD2	TRBJ2-5	few	TGTGCCAGCACCCCTACCTTTAGCGGGGGTGGCCGAGAGACCCAGTACTTC	CASTPTFSGGGRETQYF
TRBV15	TRBD1	TRBJ2-1	NA	TGTGCCACCAGCGATCTGGACAGGGGTGGTAATGAGCAGTTCTTC	CATSDLDRGGNEQFF
TRBV5-1	TRBD1	TRBJ1-2	NA	TGCGCCAGCAGCTTGGGACAGGGGAACTATGGCTACACCTTC	CASSLGQGNYGYTF
TRBV14	NA	TRBJ2-7	NA	TGTGCCGGTTTGCTTCGGAGCTCCTACGAGCAGTACTTC	CAGLLRSSYEQYF
TRBV29-1	NA	TRBJ2-6	NA	TGCAGCGTTGAAATAGGGGCTGGGGCCAACGTCCTGACTTTC	CSVEIGAGANVLTF
TRBV21-1	NA	TRBJ2-1	few	TGTGCCAGCAGGACCGGGACTAGCGGGAGAAACGGAGAGCAGTTCTTC	CASRTGTSGRNGEQFF
TRBV6-1	NA	TRBJ1-2	NA	TGTGCCAGCAGTGAAACCTGGCGGGGCTACACCTTC	CASSETWRGYTF
TRBV6-5	TRBD1	TRBJ2-3	few	TGTGCCAGCAGTTACCGGGACAGGGAAGATACGCAGTATTTT	CASSYRDREDTQYF
TRBV11-2	TRBD2	TRBJ2-1	once	TGTGCCAGCAGCTTAGTAGGAAGCGGGGGGGTGTACAATGAGCAGTTCTTC	CASSLVGSGGVYNEQFF
TRBV4-3	NA	TRBJ2-3	NA	TGCGCCAGCAGCCAAGATTGGTCCGGGAGATCCAGCACGACAGATACGCAGTATTTT	CASSQDWSGRSSTTDTQYF
TRBV3-1/TRBV3-2	NA	TRBJ2-1	NA	TGTGCCAGCAGCCAATACAGACGTTCCAACTACAATGAGCAGTTCTTC	CASSQYRRSNYNEQFF
TRBV5-6	TRBD1	TRBJ1-1	NA	TGTGCCAGCACCGGGGACAGGGGGCGCAGGAACACTGAAGCTTTCTTT	CASTGDRGRRNTEAFF
TRBV5-4	TRBD1	TRBJ2-1	NA	TGTGCCAGCAGCTCGGGACAGGGGTACAATGAGCAGTTCTTC	CASSSGQGYNEQFF
TRBV18	TRBD1	TRBJ1-1	NA	TGTGCCAGCTCACAGGGGGCCAACACTGAAGCTTTCTTT	CASSQGANTEAFF
TRBV19	NA	TRBJ1-1	NA	TGTGCCAGTAGTATGGTGGGCCGTAACACTGAAGCTTTCTTT	CASSMVGRNTEAFF